This is a list of T cell receptor beta chains from one sample in a study of blood T cell repertoires in COVID-19. The repertoire was sequenced with immunoSEQ multiplex PCR; TCRdb's copy has only in-frame clones and lacks some. Of some 200,000 clones in the sample, about 84% are singletons; the top ten hold about 7.8%. Sequencing was carried out using peripheral blood. The receptors stem from a woman over 75 with COVID-19, enrolled during active disease. The CDR3 runs from the conserved cysteine through the conserved F or W. The order of the fields is J gene, clone size, D gene, V gene, CDR3 protein, CDR3 DNA. The D gene is left open where the match is weak. A row's size may be missing; if present it is once, few, many or a size class.

TRBJ1-2,many,TRBD1,TRBV29-1,CSVVKGAGNYGYTF,TGCAGCGTAGTTAAGGGGGCGGGTAACTATGGCTACACCTTC
TRBJ1-1,.,.,TRBV7-2,CASSPPFSSTEAFF,TGTGCCAGCAGCCCCCCTTTCTCGAGCACTGAAGCTTTCTTT
TRBJ2-7,.,TRBD1,TRBV5-1,CASSLGGQGGEQYF,TGCGCCAGCAGCTTGGGGGGACAGGGCGGCGAGCAGTACTTC
TRBJ1-2,.,TRBD1,TRBV7-8,CASSFGQGNYGYTF,TGTGCCAGCAGCTTCGGACAGGGGAACTATGGCTACACCTTC
TRBJ1-2,.,.,TRBV18,CASSRGSRQGYTF,TGTGCCAGCTCGCGAGGGTCCCGGCAGGGCTACACCTTC
TRBJ1-2,.,.,TRBV27,CASSFRGALVGYTF,TGTGCCAGCAGTTTCCGGGGGGCGCTGGTTGGCTACACCTTC
TRBJ2-5,.,.,TRBV18,CASSPIQGFQETQYF,TGTGCCAGCTCACCAATTCAGGGCTTTCAAGAGACCCAGTACTTC
TRBJ1-5,.,TRBD1,TRBV7-9,CASSAAGTGSSNQHF,TGTGCCAGCAGCGCCGCCGGGACAGGCTCCTCCAACCAGCATTTT
TRBJ1-2,.,TRBD1,TRBV5-1,CASRPGTGDLYGYTF,TGCGCCAGCAGACCCGGGACAGGGGATTTATATGGCTACACCTTC
TRBJ2-1,.,.,TRBV18,CASSPPAYNEQFF,TGTGCCAGCTCACCACCGGCATACAATGAGCAGTTCTTC
TRBJ1-2,.,.,TRBV6-1,CASSEARGGPNYGYTF,TGTGCCAGCAGTGAAGCGCGGGGGGGTCCTAACTATGGCTACACCTTC
TRBJ1-5,.,.,TRBV18,CASSPGGRDQPQHF,TGTGCCAGCTCACCGGGGGGGCGCGATCAGCCCCAGCATTTT
TRBJ1-4,.,TRBD1,TRBV19,CASGDRGREKLFF,TGTGCCAGTGGGGACAGGGGGCGTGAAAAACTGTTTTTT
TRBJ1-4,.,.,TRBV3-1/TRBV3-2,CASSQVYEKLFF,TGTGCCAGCAGCCAAGTCTATGAAAAACTGTTTTTT
TRBJ1-2,.,.,TRBV14,CASSQDGRYGYTF,TGTGCCAGCAGCCAAGACGGTCGGTATGGCTACACCTTC
TRBJ1-1,.,.,TRBV6-5,CASRSSGRGTEAFF,TGTGCCAGCAGGTCCTCAGGGCGGGGCACTGAAGCTTTCTTT
TRBJ1-2,many,.,TRBV2,CASARDNWGYTF,TGTGCCAGCGCCCGGGACAATTGGGGCTACACCTTC
TRBJ2-5,.,.,TRBV18,CASSPPGGREETQYF,TGTGCCAGCTCACCACCAGGCGGGCGTGAAGAGACCCAGTACTTC
TRBJ2-1,.,TRBD2,TRBV3-1/TRBV3-2,CASSQEFLAGGTEQFF,TGTGCCAGCAGCCAAGAGTTCCTAGCGGGGGGGACAGAGCAGTTCTTC
TRBJ1-1,.,.,TRBV27,CASTWGLWDTEAFF,TGTGCCAGCACATGGGGACTTTGGGACACTGAAGCTTTCTTT
TRBJ1-6,.,TRBD1,TRBV6-2/TRBV6-3,CASSYQGDRGSPLHF,TGTGCCAGCAGTTACCAAGGGGACAGGGGTTCACCCCTCCACTTT
TRBJ1-2,.,.,TRBV2,CAGGDYGYTF,TGTGCCGGAGGGGACTATGGCTACACCTTC
TRBJ1-1,.,TRBD1,TRBV5-1,CASSWKTGEGTEAFF,TGCGCCAGCAGCTGGAAGACAGGGGAGGGTACTGAAGCTTTCTTT
TRBJ1-2,.,.,TRBV28,CASSFFRWGYTF,TGTGCCAGCAGTTTTTTCCGGTGGGGCTACACCTTC
TRBJ1-5,.,.,TRBV2,CASHPGMGNQPQHF,TGTGCCAGCCACCCAGGGATGGGTAATCAGCCCCAGCATTTT
TRBJ2-5,.,.,TRBV24-1,CATSDLRQGTQETQYF,TGTGCCACCAGTGATTTGCGCCAGGGGACCCAAGAGACCCAGTACTTC
TRBJ1-5,.,TRBD1,TRBV3-1/TRBV3-2,CASSPRRGLGQPQHF,TGTGCCAGCAGCCCCAGAAGGGGGCTAGGCCAGCCCCAGCATTTT
TRBJ2-5,.,.,TRBV3-1/TRBV3-2,CASSPGAGAETQYF,TGTGCCAGCAGTCCCGGGGCGGGGGCAGAGACCCAGTACTTC
TRBJ2-2,.,.,TRBV3-1/TRBV3-2,CASSPSVISGELFF,TGTGCCAGCAGCCCATCGGTAATTAGCGGGGAGCTGTTTTTT
TRBJ2-1,once,.,TRBV15,CATSPPKRTINEQFF,TGTGCCACCAGCCCCCCAAAGCGGACTATCAATGAGCAGTTCTTC
TRBJ2-1,once,.,TRBV28,CASSFSGTPYNEQFF,TGTGCCAGCAGTTTCAGCGGCACTCCCTACAATGAGCAGTTCTTC
TRBJ1-1,.,.,TRBV27,CASSLGGGTAEAFF,TGTGCCAGCAGTCTTGGGGGGGGGACCGCTGAAGCTTTCTTT
TRBJ1-2,.,.,TRBV5-5,CASSLEGDDYGYTF,TGTGCCAGCAGCTTAGAGGGGGATGACTATGGCTACACCTTC
TRBJ2-5,.,TRBD2,TRBV5-5,CASSSLLQRGQETQYF,TGTGCCAGCAGCTCCCTCCTCCAGCGGGGCCAAGAGACCCAGTACTTC
TRBJ1-4,.,TRBD1,TRBV19,CASSRIKTGEKLFF,TGTGCCAGTAGCCGGATTAAGACAGGGGAAAAACTGTTTTTT
TRBJ2-1,.,TRBD2,TRBV7-8,CASSPGLQRGKQFF,TGTGCCAGCAGCCCCGGACTGCAGCGGGGTAAGCAGTTCTTC
TRBJ1-1,.,TRBD1,TRBV5-1,CASSLGRTGVWNTEAFF,TGCGCCAGCAGCTTGGGCCGGACAGGGGTTTGGAACACTGAAGCTTTCTTT
TRBJ2-7,.,.,TRBV5-1,CASSFTGVRTTAYEQYF,TGCGCCAGCAGCTTTACGGGGGTAAGAACCACGGCCTACGAGCAGTACTTC
TRBJ1-5,.,TRBD1,TRBV24-1,CATSGGGNQPQHF,TGTGCCACCTCAGGGGGCGGCAATCAGCCCCAGCATTTT
TRBJ2-1,.,.,TRBV9,CASSKGDGTKQFF,TGTGCCAGCAGCAAAGGGGACGGGACAAAGCAGTTCTTC
TRBJ2-2,.,.,TRBV5-1,CASSAYRAGNTGELFF,TGCGCCAGCAGCGCATACAGGGCGGGCAACACCGGGGAGCTGTTTTTT
TRBJ2-1,.,TRBD2,TRBV10-1,CASGTSGGDNEQFF,TGCGCCAGCGGGACTAGCGGGGGGGACAATGAGCAGTTCTTC
TRBJ1-5,.,.,TRBV4-1,CASSQEGVGNQPQHF,TGCGCCAGCAGCCAAGAAGGGGTGGGAAATCAGCCCCAGCATTTT
TRBJ1-4,.,.,TRBV5-1,CASSLRGNEKLFF,TGCGCCAGCAGCTTACGAGGAAATGAAAAACTGTTTTTT
TRBJ2-3,.,.,TRBV2,CASSAGGSSDTQYF,TGTGCCAGCAGTGCAGGCGGGTCATCAGATACGCAGTATTTT
TRBJ2-3,once,TRBD2,TRBV11-1,CASSLLAGGPTDTQYF,TGTGCCAGCAGCTTACTAGCGGGAGGGCCCACAGATACGCAGTATTTT
TRBJ1-6,.,TRBD1,TRBV3-1/TRBV3-2,CASSLTGGDSPLHF,TGTGCCAGCAGCCTTACAGGGGGTGATTCACCCCTCCACTTT
TRBJ2-1,.,TRBD2,TRBV4-1,CASSQRRGGPWSEQFF,TGCGCCAGCAGCCAAAGGCGGGGGGGGCCCTGGAGTGAGCAGTTCTTC